This T cell receptor beta chain was recovered during a study of shared clonotypes between healthy human individuals. Notes on the study in general: Only a few donors were included, so the genetic and exposure-history diversity represented was limited.

With regard to this clone: Its antigen is unknown.

Template amounts of around 300 ng DNA, tens of thousands of T cell genomes, were employed in unsorted PBMC replicate PCRs. Sequencing on ten immunoSEQ deep assay plates was performed for unsorted PBMC DNA. TCRdb keeps only in-frame clones here, not all; method: immunoSEQ multiplex PCR. The data hold 450,000 to 500,000 clones, with over 60% observed a single time. The germline gives CDR1 SGHRS, CDR2 YFSETQ. Trimming removed 3 bases from V and 0 bases from J, with 13 bases in between. The length of the CDR3 is 15 residues. V and J are TRBV5-1 and TRBJ2-7; D is perhaps TRBD2 (6 bases). This TCR was recovered from a woman aged 40 to 50 in good health. Some clones in this sample may be carry-over from other donors' samples. The sequenced sample consisted of PBMCs. The CDR3 DNA reads as TGCGCCAGCAGCTCGGGGGTCAGTCCCTCCTACGAGCAGTACTTC. Protein sequence: CASSSGVSPSYEQYF.